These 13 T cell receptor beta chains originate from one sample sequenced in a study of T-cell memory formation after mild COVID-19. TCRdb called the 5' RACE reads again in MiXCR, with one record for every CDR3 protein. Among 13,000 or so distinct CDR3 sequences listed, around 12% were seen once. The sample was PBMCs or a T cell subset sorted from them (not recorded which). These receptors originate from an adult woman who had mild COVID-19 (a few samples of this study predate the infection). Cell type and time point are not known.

This CDR3 reads CASSFSQGMVPEQYF. The CDR3 DNA reads as TGTGCCAGCAGCTTTTCTCAGGGAATGGTGCCCGAGCAGTACTTC. The J gene is TRBJ2-7, the V gene TRBV7-8, with D perhaps TRBD1 (5 bases). V was clipped by 3 bases and J by 6 bases, with 18 bases between them. The CDR3 sequence is 15 residues long. Germline lookup yields CDR1 SGHVS and CDR2 FQNEAQ.

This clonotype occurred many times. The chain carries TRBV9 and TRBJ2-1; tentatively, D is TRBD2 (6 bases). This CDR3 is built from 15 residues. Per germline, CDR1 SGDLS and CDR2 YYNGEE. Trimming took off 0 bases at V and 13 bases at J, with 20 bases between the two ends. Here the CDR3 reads CASSVDPPWRANQFF. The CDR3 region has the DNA TGTGCCAGCAGCGTAGACCCCCCGTGGAGGGCTAACCAGTTCTTC.

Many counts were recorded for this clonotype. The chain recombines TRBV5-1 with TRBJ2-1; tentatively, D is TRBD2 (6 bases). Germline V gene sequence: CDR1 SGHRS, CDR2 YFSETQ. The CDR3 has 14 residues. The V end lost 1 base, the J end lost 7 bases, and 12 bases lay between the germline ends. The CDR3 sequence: CASSLWNRGNEQFF. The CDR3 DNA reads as TGCGCCAGCAGCTTGTGGAACCGGGGGAATGAGCAGTTCTTC.

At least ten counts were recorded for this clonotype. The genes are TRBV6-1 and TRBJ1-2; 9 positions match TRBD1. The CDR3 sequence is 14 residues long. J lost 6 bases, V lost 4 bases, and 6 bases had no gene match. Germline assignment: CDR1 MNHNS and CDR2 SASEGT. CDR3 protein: CASSGGQGRDGYTF. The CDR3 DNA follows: TGTGCCAGCAGTGGCGGACAGGGGAGGGATGGCTACACCTTC.

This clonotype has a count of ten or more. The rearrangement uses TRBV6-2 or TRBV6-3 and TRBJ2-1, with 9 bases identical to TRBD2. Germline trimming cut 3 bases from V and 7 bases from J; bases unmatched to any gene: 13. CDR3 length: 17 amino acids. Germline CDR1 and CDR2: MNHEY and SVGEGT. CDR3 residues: CASSYWRSGSSGNEQFF. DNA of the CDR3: TGTGCCAGCAGTTATTGGCGTAGCGGGAGTTCGGGTAATGAGCAGTTCTTC.

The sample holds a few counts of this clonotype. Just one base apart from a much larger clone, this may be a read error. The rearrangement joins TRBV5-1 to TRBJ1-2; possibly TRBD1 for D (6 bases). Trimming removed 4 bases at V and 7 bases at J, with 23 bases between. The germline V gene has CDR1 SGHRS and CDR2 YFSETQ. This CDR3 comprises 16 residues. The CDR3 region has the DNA TGCGCCAGCAGCCCCGGACAGCTACTTACTTCCTCTGGCTACACCTTC. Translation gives CASSPGQLLTSSGYTF.

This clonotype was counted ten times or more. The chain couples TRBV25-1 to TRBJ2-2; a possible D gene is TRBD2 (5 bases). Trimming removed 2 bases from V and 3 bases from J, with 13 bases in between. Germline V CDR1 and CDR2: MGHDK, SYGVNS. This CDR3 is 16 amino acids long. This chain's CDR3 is CASSEAAGEYTGELFF. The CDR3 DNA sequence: TGTGCCAGCAGTGAAGCGGCCGGGGAATACACCGGGGAGCTGTTTTTT. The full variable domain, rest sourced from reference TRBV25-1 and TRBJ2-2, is EADIYQTPRYLVIGTGKKITLECSQTMGHDKMYWYQQDPGMELHLIHYSYGVNSTEKGDLSSESTVSRIRTEHFPLTLESARPSHTSQYLCASSEAAGEYTGELFFGEGSRLTVL.

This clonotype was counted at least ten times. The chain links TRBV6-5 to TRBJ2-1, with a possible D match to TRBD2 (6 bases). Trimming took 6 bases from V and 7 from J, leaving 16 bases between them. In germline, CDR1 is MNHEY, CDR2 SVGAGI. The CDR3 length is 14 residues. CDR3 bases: TGTGCCAGCAGAGGGCCCCTCGGAGGGAATGAGCAGTTCTTC. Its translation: CASRGPLGGNEQFF.

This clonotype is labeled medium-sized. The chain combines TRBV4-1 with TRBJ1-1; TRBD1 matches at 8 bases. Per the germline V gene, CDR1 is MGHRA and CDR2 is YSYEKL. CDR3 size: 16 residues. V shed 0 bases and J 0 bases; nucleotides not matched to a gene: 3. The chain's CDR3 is CASSQEGTGLNTEAFF. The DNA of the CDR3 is TGCGCCAGCAGCCAAGAGGGGACAGGTTTGAACACTGAAGCTTTCTTT.

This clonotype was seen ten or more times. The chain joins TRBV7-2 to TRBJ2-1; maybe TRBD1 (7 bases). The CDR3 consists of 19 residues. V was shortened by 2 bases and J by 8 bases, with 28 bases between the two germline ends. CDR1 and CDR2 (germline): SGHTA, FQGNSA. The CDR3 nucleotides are TGTGCCAGCAGCTTAATCAACAGACAGGGCTTCGGATGGGGGGATGAGCAGTTCTTC. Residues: CASSLINRQGFGWGDEQFF.

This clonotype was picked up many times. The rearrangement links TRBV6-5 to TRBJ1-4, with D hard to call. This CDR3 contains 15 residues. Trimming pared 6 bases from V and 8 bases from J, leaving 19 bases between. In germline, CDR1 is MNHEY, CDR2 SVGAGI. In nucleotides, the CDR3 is TGTGCCAGCAGCCGAGACCAAGGGCTCGGCGAAAAACTGTTTTTT. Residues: CASSRDQGLGEKLFF.

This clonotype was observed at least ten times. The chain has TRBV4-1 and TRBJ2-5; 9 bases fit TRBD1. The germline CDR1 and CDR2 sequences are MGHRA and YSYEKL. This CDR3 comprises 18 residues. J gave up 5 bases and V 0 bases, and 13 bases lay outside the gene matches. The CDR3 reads CASSQEWTGANAGETQYF. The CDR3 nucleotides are TGCGCCAGCAGCCAAGAGTGGACAGGGGCTAACGCGGGGGAGACCCAGTACTTC.

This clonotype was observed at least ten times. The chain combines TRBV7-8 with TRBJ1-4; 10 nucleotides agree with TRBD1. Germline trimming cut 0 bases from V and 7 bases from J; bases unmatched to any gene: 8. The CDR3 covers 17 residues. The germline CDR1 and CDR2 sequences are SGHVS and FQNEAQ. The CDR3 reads CASSLAQPGQGIEKLFF. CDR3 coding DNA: TGTGCCAGCAGCTTAGCCCAGCCGGGACAGGGGATTGAAAAACTGTTTTTT.